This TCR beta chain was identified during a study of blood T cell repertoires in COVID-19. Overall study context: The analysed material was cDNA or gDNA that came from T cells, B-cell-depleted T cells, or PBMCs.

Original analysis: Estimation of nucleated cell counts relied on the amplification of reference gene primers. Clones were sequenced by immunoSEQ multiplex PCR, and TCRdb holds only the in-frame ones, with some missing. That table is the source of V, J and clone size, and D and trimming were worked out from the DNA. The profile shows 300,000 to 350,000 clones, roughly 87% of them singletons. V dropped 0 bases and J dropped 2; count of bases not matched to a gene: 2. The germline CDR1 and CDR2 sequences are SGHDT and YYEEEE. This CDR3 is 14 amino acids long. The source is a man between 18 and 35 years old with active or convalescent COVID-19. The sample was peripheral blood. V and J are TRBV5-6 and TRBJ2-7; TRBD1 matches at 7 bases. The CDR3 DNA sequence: TGTGCCAGCAGCTTGGCGGGACAGACCTACGAGCAGTACTTC. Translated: CASSLAGQTYEQYF.